This TCR beta chain was captured by sequencing in a study of siplizumab effects on memory and regulatory T cells. Germline V gene data show CDR1 as MNHEY and CDR2 as SMNVEV (reference sequence). V lost 4 bases and J lost 3; bases outside the gene matches: 9. This CDR3 has 15 amino acids. The assay was immunoSEQ multiplex PCR, and TCRdb's table has in-frame clones only and misses some. This sample yields roughly 100,000 clones, of which roughly 90% are seen a single time; about 1.1% belongs to the top ten. The source of this sequence is a human donor in good health. Sequenced: CD4+ T cells sorted from blood. The chain uses TRBV27 and TRBJ2-7; 7 bases map to TRBD2. The CDR3 nucleotides read TGTGCCAGCAGTTACAGCGGGATTGATCTCTACGAGCAGTACTTC. Amino acids: CASSYSGIDLYEQYF.